A selection of T cell receptor beta chains follows, all from one sample in a study of identical twins. MiXCR was run by TCRdb on the 5' RACE reads, yielding one entry per CDR3 protein. The sample holds 250,000 to 300,000 distinct CDR3 sequences, approximately 8.3% seen once. In addition, the sample was reused for a study of yellow fever vaccine responses in identical twins.

Sequencing input: CD8+ T cells sorted from blood. These receptors were obtained from a woman aged 18-29 years in good health. CDR3s include the opening cysteine and the closing phenylalanine or tryptophan. The D gene is left open where the match is weak. Clone size is given for some rows only: seen once, a few or many times, or a class if the clone is expanded.

V	J	size	D	CDR3	DNA
TRBV4-1	TRBJ1-1	many	.	CASSQVFGGITEAFF	TGCGCCAGCAGCCAAGTCTTCGGGGGGATAACTGAAGCTTTCTTT
TRBV12-3/TRBV12-4	TRBJ2-3	many	.	CASSSPWGVTDTQYF	TGTGCCAGCAGTTCTCCCTGGGGGGTCACAGATACGCAGTATTTT
TRBV5-4	TRBJ2-1	.	TRBD2	CASSLEAGDLYNEQFF	TGTGCCAGCAGCTTGGAAGCGGGGGACCTATACAATGAGCAGTTCTTC
TRBV14	TRBJ2-1	.	TRBD2	CASSQDGRGVNEQFF	TGTGCCAGCAGCCAAGACGGCCGGGGGGTCAATGAGCAGTTCTTC
TRBV5-6	TRBJ2-1	.	.	CASSSLEGISYNEQFF	TGTGCCAGCAGCTCGCTGGAAGGGATCTCCTACAATGAGCAGTTCTTC
TRBV10-3	TRBJ1-2	many	.	CAISDSTGGTRGGGYTF	TGTGCCATCAGTGACTCAACCGGGGGGACCCGTGGTGGAGGCTACACCTTC
TRBV4-3	TRBJ1-2	few	.	CASSQDTGSSNLNYGYTF	TGCGCCAGCAGCCAAGATACAGGCAGCTCAAACTTAAACTATGGCTACACCTTC
TRBV11-2	TRBJ2-3	many	TRBD2	CASSLGAGGLTTDTQYF	TGTGCCAGCAGCTTAGGAGCGGGGGGCCTAACCACAGATACGCAGTATTTT
TRBV6-5	TRBJ2-5	many	.	CASSYPGAAGETQYF	TGTGCCAGCAGTTACCCCGGGGCCGCTGGAGAGACCCAGTACTTC
TRBV7-6	TRBJ2-1	few	.	CASSLGLSNEQFF	TGTGCCAGCAGCTTAGGCTTGTCCAATGAGCAGTTCTTC
TRBV15	TRBJ1-2	.	TRBD1	CATSSGGQLYGYTF	TGTGCCACCAGCAGTGGGGGACAGCTCTATGGCTACACCTTC
TRBV29-1	TRBJ2-7	many	TRBD1	CSVEGQGDEQYF	TGCAGCGTTGAGGGACAGGGTGACGAGCAGTACTTC
TRBV11-2	TRBJ2-1	many	TRBD2	CASSLELAGADNEQFF	TGTGCCAGCAGCTTAGAGTTAGCGGGAGCGGACAATGAGCAGTTCTTC
TRBV29-1	TRBJ2-1	few	.	CSVRGGTVQGRSYNEQFF	TGCAGCGTCAGAGGGGGAACTGTACAGGGTCGCTCCTACAATGAGCAGTTCTTC
TRBV7-2	TRBJ2-1	few	TRBD2	CASSATTSGSSYNEQFF	TGTGCCAGCAGCGCCACGACTAGCGGTAGCTCCTACAATGAGCAGTTCTTC
TRBV9	TRBJ2-3	few	TRBD1	CASSVASRGDTQYF	TGTGCCAGCAGCGTAGCCTCCAGGGGGGATACGCAGTATTTT
TRBV10-3	TRBJ2-1	many	TRBD1	CAITPGQYNEQFF	TGTGCCATCACTCCGGGACAGTACAATGAGCAGTTCTTC
TRBV27	TRBJ2-4	few	TRBD1	CASSLATQGDIQYF	TGTGCCAGCAGTTTAGCTACCCAGGGGGACATTCAGTACTTC
TRBV28	TRBJ1-3	few	.	CASSSPWAGNTIYF	TGTGCCAGCAGTTCTCCATGGGCTGGAAACACCATATATTTT
TRBV10-3	TRBJ2-7	.	TRBD2	CAISIFSSGSSYEQYF	TGTGCCATCAGCATTTTTTCTAGCGGGAGCAGCTACGAGCAGTACTTC
TRBV10-3	TRBJ1-2	many	TRBD1	CAINRGTGNINGYTF	TGTGCCATCAACCGAGGGACAGGGAATATCAATGGCTACACCTTC
TRBV6-5	TRBJ2-5	many	.	CASSYPDGRGETQYF	TGTGCCAGCAGTTATCCGGACGGTAGGGGAGAGACCCAGTACTTC
TRBV7-8	TRBJ1-1	many	.	CASSQSPVRVTGPNTEAFF	TGTGCCAGCAGCCAATCGCCGGTCAGGGTAACAGGGCCGAACACTGAAGCTTTCTTT
TRBV20-1	TRBJ1-5	many	.	CSAREAANSQHF	TGCAGTGCTAGAGAGGCCGCAAATTCCCAGCATTTT
TRBV20-1	TRBJ2-3	few	TRBD2	CSASLAGVLTSTDTQYF	TGCAGTGCTAGCCTAGCGGGGGTCTTAACTAGCACAGATACGCAGTATTTT
TRBV11-2	TRBJ2-7	.	.	CASSLADPTSYEQYF	TGTGCCAGCAGCTTGGCGGATCCCACCTCCTACGAGCAGTACTTC
TRBV7-2	TRBJ1-2	few	TRBD1	CASSLGGTGFGYTF	TGTGCCAGCAGCTTAGGCGGGACAGGGTTCGGCTACACCTTC
TRBV2	TRBJ2-7	few	TRBD2	CASSESYGGETYEQYF	TGTGCCAGCAGTGAAAGTTACGGGGGGGAAACCTACGAGCAGTACTTC
TRBV7-9	TRBJ2-1	many	TRBD2	CASSRTSGEGEQFF	TGTGCCAGCAGCCGGACTAGCGGGGAGGGTGAGCAGTTCTTC
TRBV6-5	TRBJ1-5	few	.	CASSYVSGSHQQPQHF	TGTGCCAGCAGTTACGTTTCTGGGAGTCATCAGCAGCCCCAGCATTTT
TRBV28	TRBJ2-3	many	.	CASSFEQQYTDTQYF	TGTGCCAGCAGTTTTGAGCAACAGTACACAGATACGCAGTATTTT
TRBV12-3/TRBV12-4	TRBJ2-5	.	TRBD1	CASSFFHRGEETQYF	TGTGCCAGCAGTTTCTTCCACAGGGGGGAAGAGACCCAGTACTTC